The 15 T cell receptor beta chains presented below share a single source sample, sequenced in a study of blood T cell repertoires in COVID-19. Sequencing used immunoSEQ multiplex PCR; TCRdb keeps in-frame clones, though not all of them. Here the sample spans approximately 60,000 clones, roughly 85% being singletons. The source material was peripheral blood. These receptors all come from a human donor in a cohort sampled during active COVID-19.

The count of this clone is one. The CDR3 reads CASRLAGAGELFF. CDR3 bases: TGTGCCAGCAGACTAGCGGGGGCCGGGGAGCTGTTTTTT. The chain carries TRBV27 and TRBJ2-2; TRBD2 aligns across 11 bases. Germline trimming cut 6 bases from V and 6 bases from J; bases unmatched to any gene: 0. This CDR3 spans 13 amino acids. CDR1 is MNHEY and CDR2 is SMNVEV in the germline V gene (reference sequence).

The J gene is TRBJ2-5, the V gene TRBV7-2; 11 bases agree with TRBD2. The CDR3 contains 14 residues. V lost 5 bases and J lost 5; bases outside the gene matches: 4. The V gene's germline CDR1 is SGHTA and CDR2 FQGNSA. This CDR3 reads CASSHRTSGETQYF. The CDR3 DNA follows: TGTGCCAGCAGCCATAGGACTAGCGGGGAGACCCAGTACTTC.

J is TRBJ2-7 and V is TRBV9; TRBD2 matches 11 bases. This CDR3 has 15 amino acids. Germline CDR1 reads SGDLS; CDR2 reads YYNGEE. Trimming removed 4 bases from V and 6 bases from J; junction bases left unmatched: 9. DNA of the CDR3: TGTGCCAGCAGCTCACTAGCGGGGGTCTCCGTCGAGCAGTACTTC. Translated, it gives CASSSLAGVSVEQYF.

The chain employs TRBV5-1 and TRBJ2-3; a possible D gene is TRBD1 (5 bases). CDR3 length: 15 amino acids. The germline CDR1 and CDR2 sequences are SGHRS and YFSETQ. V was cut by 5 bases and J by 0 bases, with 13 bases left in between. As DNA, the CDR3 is TGCGCCAGCAGTTTAAGGGGTGCTAGCACAGATACGCAGTATTTT. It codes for CASSLRGASTDTQYF.

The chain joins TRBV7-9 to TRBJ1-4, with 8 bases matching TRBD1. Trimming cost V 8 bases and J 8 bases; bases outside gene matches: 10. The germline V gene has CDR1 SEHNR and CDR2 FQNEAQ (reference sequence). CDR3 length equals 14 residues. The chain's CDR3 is CASHAGTGEEKLFF. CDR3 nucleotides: TGTGCCAGCCACGCCGGGACAGGAGAAGAAAAACTGTTTTTT.

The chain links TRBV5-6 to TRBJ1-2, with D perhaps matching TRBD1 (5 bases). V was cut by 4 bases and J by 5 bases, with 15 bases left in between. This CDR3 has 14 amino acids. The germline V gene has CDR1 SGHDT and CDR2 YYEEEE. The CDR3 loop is CASSVSGTVYGYTF. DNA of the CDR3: TGTGCCAGCAGCGTCAGCGGGACGGTATATGGCTACACCTTC.

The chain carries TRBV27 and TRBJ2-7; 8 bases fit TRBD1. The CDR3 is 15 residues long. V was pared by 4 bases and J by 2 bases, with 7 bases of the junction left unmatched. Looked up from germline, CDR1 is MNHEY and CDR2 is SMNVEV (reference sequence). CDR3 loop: CASSSPRGPTYEQYF. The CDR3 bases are TGTGCCAGCAGTTCCCCCAGGGGGCCGACCTACGAGCAGTACTTC.

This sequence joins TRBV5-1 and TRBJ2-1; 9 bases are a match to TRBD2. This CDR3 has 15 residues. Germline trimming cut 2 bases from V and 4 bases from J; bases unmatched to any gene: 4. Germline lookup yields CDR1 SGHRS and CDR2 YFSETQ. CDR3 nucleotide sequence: TGCGCCAGCAGCTTAGGCGGGGGGGTTTACAATGAGCAGTTCTTC. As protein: CASSLGGGVYNEQFF.

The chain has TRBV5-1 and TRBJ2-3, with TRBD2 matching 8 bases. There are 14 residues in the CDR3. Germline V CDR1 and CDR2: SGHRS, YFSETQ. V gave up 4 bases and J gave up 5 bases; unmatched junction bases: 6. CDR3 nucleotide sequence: TGCGCCAGCAGCGAAACTAGCGGCGGAGATACGCAGTATTTT. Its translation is CASSETSGGDTQYF. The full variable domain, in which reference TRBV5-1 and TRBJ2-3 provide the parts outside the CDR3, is KAGVTQTPRYLIKTRGQQVTLSCSPISGHRSVSWYQQTPGQGLQFLFEYFSETQRNKGNFPGRFSGRQFSNSRSEMNVSTLELGDSALYLCASSETSGGDTQYFGPGTRLTVL.

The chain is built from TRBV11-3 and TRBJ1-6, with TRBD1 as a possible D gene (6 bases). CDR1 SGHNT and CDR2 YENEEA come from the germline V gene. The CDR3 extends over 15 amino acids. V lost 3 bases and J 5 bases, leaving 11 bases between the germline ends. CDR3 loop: CASSFDRQDNSPLHF. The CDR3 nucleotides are TGTGCCAGCAGCTTCGACAGGCAAGATAATTCACCCCTCCACTTT.

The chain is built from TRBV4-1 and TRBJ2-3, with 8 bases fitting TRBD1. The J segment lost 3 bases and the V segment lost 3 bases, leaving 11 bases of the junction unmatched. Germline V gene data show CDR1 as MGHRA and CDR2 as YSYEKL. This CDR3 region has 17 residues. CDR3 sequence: CASSHSPGTGGTDTQYF. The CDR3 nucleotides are TGCGCCAGCAGCCACTCCCCTGGGACAGGTGGAACAGATACGCAGTATTTT.

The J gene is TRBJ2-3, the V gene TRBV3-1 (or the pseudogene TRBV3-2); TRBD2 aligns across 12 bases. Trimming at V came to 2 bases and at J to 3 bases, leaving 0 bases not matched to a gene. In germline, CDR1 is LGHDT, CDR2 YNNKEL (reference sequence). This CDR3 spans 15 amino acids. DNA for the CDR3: TGTGCCAGCAGCCAACTAGCGGGGGGGACAGATACGCAGTATTTT. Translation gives CASSQLAGGTDTQYF.

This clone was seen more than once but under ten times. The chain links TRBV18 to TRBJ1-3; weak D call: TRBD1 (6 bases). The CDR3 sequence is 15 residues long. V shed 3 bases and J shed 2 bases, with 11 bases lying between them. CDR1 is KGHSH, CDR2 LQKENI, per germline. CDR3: CASSPLGAPGNTIYF. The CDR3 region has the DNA TGTGCCAGCTCACCGCTGGGGGCCCCTGGAAACACCATATATTTT.

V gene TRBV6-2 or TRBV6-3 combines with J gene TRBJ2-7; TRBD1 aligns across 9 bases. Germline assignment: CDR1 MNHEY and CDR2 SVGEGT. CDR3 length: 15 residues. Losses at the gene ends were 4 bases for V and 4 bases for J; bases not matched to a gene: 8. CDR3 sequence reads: CASSSTGTGRYEQYF. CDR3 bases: TGTGCCAGCAGTTCCACCGGGACAGGGAGATACGAGCAGTACTTC.

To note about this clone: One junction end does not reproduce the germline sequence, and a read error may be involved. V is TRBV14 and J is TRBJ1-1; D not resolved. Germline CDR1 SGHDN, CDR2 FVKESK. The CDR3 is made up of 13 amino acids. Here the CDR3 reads CASSQAMNTEAFF. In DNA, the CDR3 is TGTGCCAGCAGTCAAGCCATGAACACTGAAGCTTTCTTT.